Sequencing of this T cell receptor beta chain was carried out in a study of shared clonotypes between healthy human individuals (dated by TCRdb to the early 2020s). Describing the broader study: The cohort included a few men and two women between 18 and 49 years of age. Each donor's leukapheresis produced roughly between roughly 0.85 and 9.5 billion PBMCs. Libraries were prepared and TCR repertoires were sequenced by different laboratories using diverse techniques, in order to increase sequencing depth and limit assay-specific biases. The study deeply sequenced blood TCR repertoires of about 5 healthy adults to estimate repertoire size and the extent of clonotype sharing between individuals. Per donor, three plates each were used for CD4 naive and CD4 memory, two for CD8 naive, and one for CD8 memory. Study-wide findings and limitations: Even with the large sequencing depth, rarefaction of the sorted-subset datasets indicated that sequencing was incomplete. Sharing across a handful of donors was observed for around 5% of naive CD4, 3% to 3.5% of naive CD8, over 2% of memory CD4, and roughly 0.4% of memory CD8 clonotypes. Naive subsets generally had larger estimated clonotype richness than memory subsets. Because the study included a small number of donors, the genetic and exposure-history diversity represented was limited. Sampling was restricted to blood, and TCR repertoires in tissue are likely to differ from TCR repertoires in blood. Clonotypes shared by all four sorted-subset donors showed higher generation probabilities than non-shared clonotypes. Based on pairwise subsampling, the degree of clonotype sharing among donors was expected to be affected by sequencing depth.

In this sample, this clone turned up a few times. The antigen it recognizes is unknown. No base quality information exists; no much larger clone differs at one position. Between the V and J ends, shortened by 6 bases and 1 base respectively, the junction contains 12 bases. From cysteine to phenylalanine, the CDR3 is 14 amino acids long. Just CDR3 DNA is preserved here, 42 bases in frame from base 1. The germline V gene sets CDR1 to MDHEN and CDR2 to SYDVKM. Donors were healthy HIV-negative adults with no recently reported acute infections or vaccinations. Only Caucasian adults living in Nashville, Tennessee, USA were represented among the donors. CD4+ T cells were enriched by magnetic negative selection, after which naive cells were positively selected on CD45RA and the negative fraction was taken as the memory subset. Blood was obtained by leukapheresis, after which PBMCs were separated by Ficoll-Histopaque density gradient centrifugation and cryopreserved in liquid nitrogen vapor phase. Purity and quantity of every magnetically sorted T cell population were checked by analytical flow cytometry. From each sorted fraction, genomic DNA was isolated and quantified by UV absorbance on a Nanodrop 2000c.

Using the deep immunoSEQ assay, TCR CDR3 regions were amplified from genomic DNA by multiplex PCR. Extracted genomic DNA from each cell subset was spread evenly across all wells of several immunoSEQ 96-well plates, with each plate serving as a replicate. For sorted subsets, each replicate PCR was loaded with around 200 ng genomic DNA, equivalent to about 33,000 T cell genomes. Purified libraries were measured with a Qubit 3.0 fluorometer, size-checked on a Bioanalyzer 2100, and measured again with the KAPA Library Quantification kit. Every immunoSEQ 96-well plate was sequenced on a separate single-read 150-cycle Illumina NextSeq 550 flow cell. For the original study's pipeline: Because only junctional sequences without quality scores were contained in the immunoSEQ output, filtering matching that applied to full-length reads could not be performed. Sequences were annotated with PyIR, a Python wrapper for IgBLAST v1.9, and V/J genes and CDR3 were assigned using IMGT germline references. Any read was removed if the V/J assignment was weak (E-value above 1e-6), the CDR3 was missing, or the read contained stop codons, out-of-frame junctions, or ambiguous translated residues. A V3J clonotype was defined by an identical inferred V gene, J gene, and CDR3 amino acid sequence. Percentage overlap between repertoires was computed as shared unique clonotypes divided by the size of the smaller repertoire. Three approaches were used to assess repertoire richness: RTK rarefaction, the Chao1 estimator, and Recon v2.1 estimates of unobserved clonotypes. Generation probabilities for all TCRbeta clonotypes obtained by the gDNA method from a handful of donors were computed using OLGA. The clones in this table, taken by TCRdb from immuneACCESS, are in-frame only. Not every clone is retained; where verified, under half of the shortfall comes from an unresolved V gene, and the cause of the rest is unknown. V and J calls and clone size are as listed in that table; D and trimming were resolved from the DNA. The sample table holds fewer than 2.5 million clones, of which roughly 93% were seen once. About 0.39% of the sample is held by the ten biggest clonotypes.

Here the chain combines TRBV28 and TRBJ1-1, with a tentative D gene TRBD1 over 6 matching bases. The receptor's source is a man younger than 30 in good health. Some clones in this sample may be carry-over from other donors' samples. The source material was naive CD4+ T cells from PBMCs. The sample's cell subset or site label is to be understood as: CD45RA+ positively selected. The DNA sequence is TGTGCCAGCAGCACGACAGGACCGAACACTGAAGCTTTCTTT. The translation is CASSTTGPNTEAFF. The CDR3 plus the reference TRBV28 and TRBJ1-1 genes for the other parts give the full variable domain: DVKVTQSSRYLVKRTGEKVFLECVQDMDHENMFWYRQDPGLGLRLIYFSYDVKMKEKGDIPEGYSVSREKKERFSLILESASTNQTSMYLCASSTTGPNTEAFFGQGTRLTVV.